The T cell receptor (beta chain) under discussion was sequenced for a study of molecular identifiers for immune sequencing clone quantification. TCRdb recomputed calls from the PCR reads with MiXCR, one row per CDR3 protein. Of about 510,000 distinct CDR3 sequences listed, roughly 26% are singletons. This clonotype was counted at least ten times. The germline V and J ends were trimmed by 9 bases and 5 bases, with 12 bases remaining between them. The CDR3 spans 13 residues. In germline, CDR1 is KGHDR, CDR2 SFDVKD. This chain links TRBV24-1 with TRBJ2-2, with a tentative D call TRBD2 (7 bases). This TCR came from a human donor in good health. Some libraries in this study had Jurkat cell RNA spiked in. Sequenced input: naive CD8+ T cells from blood, with Jurkat cell RNA spiked in. The subset is: FACS-sorted CD8+CD4-CCR7+CD45RA+ naive T cells. Here the CDR3 reads CATAAGATGELFF. The CDR3, as DNA: TGTGCCACCGCCGCGGGGGCAACCGGGGAGCTGTTTTTT.